These 26 T cell receptor beta chains originate from one sample sequenced in a study of blood T cell repertoires in COVID-19. Clones were read by immunoSEQ multiplex PCR, and TCRdb kept only the in-frame ones, dropping some. This table has 110,000 or so clones, roughly 80% appearing once. What was sequenced was peripheral blood. The receptor set was obtained from a man aged 50 or older with acute or convalescent COVID-19.

The chain employs TRBV2 and TRBJ1-1; 11 bases align to TRBD1. With V trimmed by 6 bases and J by 7 bases, 1 base remained unmatched. The CDR3 is 12 amino acids. CDR1 and CDR2 (germline): SNHLY, FYNNEI. The CDR3: CASRGTGGEAFF. Written as DNA, the CDR3 is TGTGCCAGCAGGGGGACAGGGGGTGAAGCTTTCTTT. The complete variable domain, with remaining parts taken from reference TRBV2 and TRBJ1-1, reads EPEVTQTPSHQVTQMGQEVILRCVPISNHLYFYWYRQILGQKVEFLVSFYNNEISEKSEIFDDQFSVERPDGSNFTLKIRSTKLEDSAMYFCASRGTGGEAFFGQGTRLTVV.

In its sample, this clone was seen a few times. Other nucleotide sequences from this sample produce the same CDR3. This chain joins TRBV6-5 and TRBJ1-1; no clear D. Trimming left V 6 bases short and J 0 bases short, with 8 bases between. CDR1 and CDR2 (germline): MNHEY, SVGAGI. The CDR3 has 13 amino acids. This chain's CDR3 is CASRWAMNTEAFF. CDR3 in DNA: TGTGCCAGCAGATGGGCCATGAACACTGAAGCTTTCTTT.

In its sample, this clone was seen once. The chain has TRBV5-1 and TRBJ2-1; D perhaps matches TRBD2 (6 bases). Per the germline V gene, CDR1 is SGHRS and CDR2 is YFSETQ. The V end was cut by 5 bases, the J end by 3 bases, with 12 bases between. The CDR3 consists of 14 residues. The CDR3 reads CASSTGDLYNEQFF. DNA for the CDR3: TGCGCCAGCAGTACGGGGGACCTCTACAATGAGCAGTTCTTC.

The rearrangement uses TRBV18 and TRBJ2-5; TRBD2 aligns across 7 bases. CDR1 and CDR2 from the germline V gene are KGHSH and LQKENI. This CDR3 region has 13 residues. V gave up 2 bases and J gave up 4 bases; unmatched junction bases: 1. Here the CDR3 DNA reads TGTGCCAGCTCACCAGCTAGCGGAGAGACCCAGTACTTC. This translates into CASSPASGETQYF.

V is TRBV27 and J is TRBJ1-1, with D perhaps matching TRBD1 (5 bases). The V end was cut by 5 bases, the J end by 3 bases, with 13 bases between. This CDR3 is 14 amino acids long. Germline lookup yields CDR1 MNHEY and CDR2 SMNVEV (reference sequence). The CDR3, as DNA: TGTGCCAGCAGTGAGGGCCCGGGGGACACTGAAGCTTTCTTT. It is translated as CASSEGPGDTEAFF.

This clone was seen only a few times. The gene calls are TRBV9 and TRBJ1-2, with D possibly being TRBD1 (5 bases). The V and J ends lost 4 bases and 4 bases respectively, with 14 bases between them. CDR1 is SGDLS and CDR2 is YYNGEE in the germline V gene. CDR3 length: 14 residues. CDR3 in DNA: TGTGCCAGCAGCCAGGGTGGCGTAGGCTATGGCTACACCTTC. Translating gives CASSQGGVGYGYTF.

The V gene is TRBV28, the J gene TRBJ1-5; the match to TRBD1 covers 8 bases. V dropped 0 bases and J dropped 1; count of bases not matched to a gene: 5. The germline CDR1 and CDR2 sequences are MDHEN and SYDVKM. The CDR3 covers 17 residues. The CDR3 loop is CASSLWGQELSNQPQHF. The CDR3 coding sequence is TGTGCCAGCAGTTTATGGGGACAGGAGCTAAGCAATCAGCCCCAGCATTTT. Looking up the rest from reference TRBV28 and TRBJ1-5 gives the full variable domain: DVKVTQSSRYLVKRTGEKVFLECVQDMDHENMFWYRQDPGLGLRLIYFSYDVKMKEKGDIPEGYSVSREKKERFSLILESASTNQTSMYLCASSLWGQELSNQPQHFGDGTRLSIL.

The CDR3 region is CASAPGGTGAPHLYGYTF. The CDR3 nucleotides read TGTGCCAGCGCCCCGGGAGGGACAGGGGCGCCGCATCTATATGGCTACACCTTC. The chain recombines TRBV21-1 with TRBJ1-2; TRBD1, the D gene given by the table, was not confirmed from the DNA. TRBV21-1 is a recognized pseudogene. The CDR3 sequence is 18 residues long.

The rearrangement uses TRBV29-1 and TRBJ2-3; 9 bases match TRBD1. CDR3 size: 14 residues. Germline CDR1 is SQVTM and CDR2 is ANQGSEA. V was clipped by 6 bases and J by 0 bases; unmatched bases: 4. The CDR3 sequence: CSVKQGASTDTQYF. The CDR3 coding sequence is TGCAGCGTCAAACAGGGGGCCAGCACAGATACGCAGTATTTT.

This clone has only one observation. The rearrangement links TRBV10-3 to TRBJ2-7, with D uncertain. Between the trimmed V and J ends, which lost 6 bases and 1 base, there was a span of 4 bases. The CDR3 is 11 residues long. Germline CDR1 is ENHRY and CDR2 is SYGVKD. The DNA for the CDR3 is TGTGCCATCAGGCAGTCCTACGAGCAGTACTTC. Protein sequence: CAIRQSYEQYF.

This chain joins TRBV10-3 and TRBJ1-2; the D is unclear. V dropped 4 bases and J dropped 1 base, with 10 bases sitting between them. Per the germline V gene, CDR1 is ENHRY and CDR2 is SYGVKD. The CDR3 has 14 amino acids. CDR3 coding DNA: TGTGCCATCAGTGTCGGACGGGATAACTATGGCTACACCTTC. Translated, it gives CAISVGRDNYGYTF.

The chain has TRBV5-6 and TRBJ1-3; D gene ambiguous. Germline V gives CDR1 SGHDT, CDR2 YYEEEE. This CDR3 is built from 14 residues. The V end was cut by 6 bases, the J end by 4 bases, with 14 bases between. The CDR3 is CASTYLGSGNTIYF. The DNA for the CDR3 is TGTGCCAGCACCTACCTCGGGTCGGGAAACACCATATATTTT.

The chain employs TRBV14 and TRBJ1-2; 8 nucleotides line up with TRBD1. This CDR3 is built from 12 residues. J gave up 9 bases and V 8 bases, and 8 bases lay outside the gene matches. CDR1 is SGHDN, CDR2 FVKESK, per germline. The CDR3 here is CASGRDRMSYTF. The CDR3 nucleotides read TGTGCCAGCGGTCGGGACAGGATGAGCTACACCTTC.

The V and J genes are TRBV9 and TRBJ1-4; D gene uncertain. The CDR3 loop spans 14 amino acids. Germline loops: CDR1 SGDLS, CDR2 YYNGEE. The V end was cut by 4 bases, the J end by 10 bases, with 17 bases between. The CDR3: CASSPTTGGVKLFF. CDR3 in DNA: TGTGCCAGCAGCCCTACGACCGGCGGGGTAAAACTGTTTTTT.

The chain couples TRBV28 to TRBJ1-6; 7 nucleotides align to TRBD1. The CDR3 totals 16 residues. J lost 14 bases, V lost 6 bases, and 19 bases had no gene match. The V gene's germline CDR1 is MDHEN and CDR2 SYDVKM. In nucleotides, the CDR3 is TGTGCCAGCAGCTACTCCGGACAGGAACTAATTGGATCCCTCCACTTT. Translation gives CASSYSGQELIGSLHF.

The chain couples TRBV19 to TRBJ1-1; perhaps TRBD1 as D (6 bases). CDR3 length equals 15 residues. Between the trimmed V and J ends, which lost 5 bases and 0 bases, there was a span of 13 bases. The germline CDR1 and CDR2 sequences are LNHDA and SQIVND (reference sequence). CDR3 residues: CASSPKQGLNTEAFF. The CDR3 bases are TGTGCCAGTAGTCCAAAACAGGGACTGAACACTGAAGCTTTCTTT.

The V call is TRBV11-2, the J call TRBJ2-7; 8 bases are shared with TRBD1. From germline, CDR1 is SGHAT and CDR2 FQNNGV. The V segment lost 5 bases and the J segment 2 bases; nucleotides outside the gene matches: 5. CDR3 length equals 14 residues. In nucleotides, the CDR3 is TGTGCCAGCAGCCAGAAGACAGGGGCCTACGAGCAGTACGTC. It is translated as CASSQKTGAYEQYV.

V gene TRBV13 combines with J gene TRBJ1-2, with D possibly TRBD1 on 5 matching bases. The CDR3 is 13 residues long. Germline V gene data show CDR1 as PRHDT and CDR2 as FYEKMQ (reference sequence). Trimming shortened V by 7 bases and J by 5 bases, and 14 bases separated the two germline ends. The CDR3 here is CASTSRAYYGYTF. In DNA, the CDR3 is TGTGCCAGCACCTCCAGGGCTTATTATGGCTACACCTTC.

The V and J genes are TRBV6-6 and TRBJ1-1; D is unresolved. CDR1 is MNHNY and CDR2 is SVGAGI in the germline V gene (reference sequence). The CDR3 contains 14 residues. The V end was cut by 6 bases, the J end by 0 bases, with 11 bases between. This CDR3 reads CASRSYSLNTEAFF. DNA for the CDR3: TGTGCCAGCAGAAGTTACAGTCTGAACACTGAAGCTTTCTTT.

The chain links TRBV30 to TRBJ1-6, with TRBD1 identical over 9 bases. This CDR3 has 14 residues. Germline V gene data show CDR1 as GTSNPN and CDR2 as SVGIG (reference sequence). J was trimmed by 10 bases and V by 2 bases; bases with no gene match: 6. CDR3 nucleotides: TGTGCCTGGAGTCGGGACAGGGCACAGTCACCCCTCCACTTT. As protein: CAWSRDRAQSPLHF.

This rearrangement joins TRBV5-4 to TRBJ2-3; 9 positions agree with TRBD1. The CDR3 covers 15 residues. Trimming at V came to 4 bases and at J to 5 bases, leaving 8 bases not matched to a gene. Germline V gene lookup returns CDR1 SGHNT and CDR2 YYREEE (reference sequence). This CDR3 reads CASSTGTGIGDTQYF. The CDR3 DNA reads TGTGCCAGCAGCACCGGGACAGGGATTGGAGATACGCAGTATTTT.

The chain joins TRBV19 to TRBJ1-2, with TRBD1 matching 11 bases. The length of the CDR3 is 16 residues. Germline trimming cut 6 bases from V and 8 bases from J; bases unmatched to any gene: 14. Germline CDR1 is LNHDA and CDR2 is SQIVND (reference sequence). The CDR3 DNA reads TGTGCCAGTAGCACAACCCGGCGGACAGGGGGCCGGGGCTACACCTTC. As protein: CASSTTRRTGGRGYTF.

This clone turned up a few times. This chain uses TRBV7-8 with TRBJ1-6; D is unresolved. Germline V gives CDR1 SGHVS, CDR2 FQNEAQ. V lost 4 bases, J lost 7 bases, and 11 bases lay in between. The CDR3 length is 14 residues. The CDR3 nucleotides are TGTGCCAGCAGCTACCAATACGAGAATTCACCCCTCCACTTT. Protein product: CASSYQYENSPLHF.

The gene calls are TRBV19 and TRBJ1-4, with 7 positions matching TRBD1. J lost 4 bases, V lost 5 bases, and 10 bases had no gene match. The CDR3 loop spans 16 amino acids. Germline values: CDR1 LNHDA, CDR2 SQIVND (reference sequence). CDR3 protein: CASSSERDSYNEKLFF. DNA for the CDR3: TGTGCCAGTAGTTCAGAACGGGACAGTTATAATGAAAAACTGTTTTTT.

The chain links TRBV5-1 to TRBJ1-5; 8 bases fit TRBD1. CDR1 is SGHRS, CDR2 YFSETQ, per germline. The CDR3 has 15 residues. Trimming cost V 0 bases and J 7 bases; bases outside gene matches: 6. CDR3 loop: CASSLEPGGGQPQHF. CDR3 bases: TGCGCCAGCAGCTTGGAGCCAGGGGGCGGGCAGCCCCAGCATTTT.

This clone was seen repeatedly, ten times or more. V and J are TRBV19 and TRBJ1-1; weak D call: TRBD1 (6 bases). Deletions cut 5 bases from V and 0 bases from J, with 10 bases between. Germline values: CDR1 LNHDA, CDR2 SQIVND (reference sequence). This CDR3 spans 14 amino acids. The chain's CDR3 is CASSLRTVNTEAFF. CDR3 nucleotides: TGTGCCAGTAGTTTACGGACAGTGAACACTGAAGCTTTCTTT.